This T cell receptor beta chain was observed in a study of T cells in Graves' hyperthyroidism and ophthalmopathy. Amplified regions were TCR beta CDR3 sequences from RNA transcripts. HTBI primers were employed in a first-round RT-PCR of the TCR CDR3. Via MiXCR, TCRdb re-called the multiplex PCR reads, giving one row per CDR3 protein. The data show approximately 610,000 distinct CDR3 sequences, 14% to 15% seen once. Germline CDR1 is LGHNA and CDR2 is YNFKEQ. Deletions cut 0 bases from V and 5 bases from J, with 11 bases between. This CDR3 contains 14 residues. The source material was blood. This clonotype was sampled from a middle-aged woman with Graves' ophthalmopathy. The rearrangement links TRBV4-2 to TRBJ2-7; D possibly corresponds to TRBD2 (5 bases). In DNA, the CDR3 is TGTGCCAGCAGCCAAGAGACGGGGTCCAACGAGCAGTACTTC. Protein: CASSQETGSNEQYF.